The T cell receptor beta chain described here comes from a study of T cell responses to AZD1222 COVID-19 vaccine. Whole-study results and caveats: Females outnumbered males among donors, who were mostly white British; clonal diversity was possibly underestimated. A reported finding is that nearly half of spike-specific TCRs target unmutated variant regions.

Libraries were prepared by immunoSEQ multiplex PCR; TCRdb keeps only in-frame clonotypes and omits some of them. Here the sample spans about 110,000 clones, 94% being singletons. About this clone itself: The antigen is undetermined.

Sample: peripheral blood, taken 28 days after the second AZD1222 dose. The source of this sequence is an adult who received the AZD1222 COVID-19 vaccine.

The DNA of the CDR3 is TGTGCCACCAGCAGCAGACAGGGCCCTTCTGGAAACACCATATATTTT. Amino acid sequence: CATSSRQGPSGNTIYF. The chain combines TRBV15 with TRBJ1-3; 7 nucleotides align to TRBD1. This CDR3 spans 16 amino acids. Unmatched junction bases numbered 6, after V lost 3 bases and J lost 1 base. Germline V CDR1 and CDR2: LNHNV, YYDKDF (reference sequence).